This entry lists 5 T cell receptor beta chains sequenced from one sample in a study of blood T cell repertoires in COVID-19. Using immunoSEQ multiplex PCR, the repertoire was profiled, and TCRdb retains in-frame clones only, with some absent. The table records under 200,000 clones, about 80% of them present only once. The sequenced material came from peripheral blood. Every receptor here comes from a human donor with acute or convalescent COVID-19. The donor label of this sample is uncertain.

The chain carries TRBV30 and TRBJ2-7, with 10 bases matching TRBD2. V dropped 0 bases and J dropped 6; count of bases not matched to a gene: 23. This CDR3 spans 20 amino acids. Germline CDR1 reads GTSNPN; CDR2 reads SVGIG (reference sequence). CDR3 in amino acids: CAWSVLDRGRGASGRFEQYF. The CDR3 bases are TGTGCCTGGAGTGTACTGGATAGAGGGAGAGGGGCTAGCGGGAGATTCGAGCAGTACTTC. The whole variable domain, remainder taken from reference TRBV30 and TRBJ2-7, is SQTIHQWPATLVQPVGSPLSLECTVEGTSNPNLYWYRQAAGRGLQLLFYSVGIGQISSEVPQNLSASRPQDRQFILSSKKLLLSDSGFYLCAWSVLDRGRGASGRFEQYFGPGTRLTVT.

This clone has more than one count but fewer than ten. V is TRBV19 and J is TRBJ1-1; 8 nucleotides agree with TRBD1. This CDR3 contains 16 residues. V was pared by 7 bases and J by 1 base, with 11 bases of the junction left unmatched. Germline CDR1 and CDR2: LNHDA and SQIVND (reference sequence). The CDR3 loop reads CASTRDRGGKNTEAFF. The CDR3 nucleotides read TGTGCCAGTACCCGAGACAGGGGAGGGAAGAACACTGAAGCTTTCTTT.

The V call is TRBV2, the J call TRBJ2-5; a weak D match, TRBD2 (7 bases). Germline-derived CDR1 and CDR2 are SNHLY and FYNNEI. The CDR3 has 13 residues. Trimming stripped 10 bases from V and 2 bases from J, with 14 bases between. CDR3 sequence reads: CATKGGGQETQYF. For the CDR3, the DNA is TGTGCCACCAAAGGGGGGGGACAAGAGACCCAGTACTTC.

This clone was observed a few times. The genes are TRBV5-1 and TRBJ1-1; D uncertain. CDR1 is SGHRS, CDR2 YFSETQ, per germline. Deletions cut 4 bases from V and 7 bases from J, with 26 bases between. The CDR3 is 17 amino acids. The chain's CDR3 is CASSQGMEEGSYYEAFF. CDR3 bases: TGCGCCAGCAGCCAAGGGATGGAGGAAGGGTCTTATTATGAAGCTTTCTTT. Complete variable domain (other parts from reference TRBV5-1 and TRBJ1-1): KAGVTQTPRYLIKTRGQQVTLSCSPISGHRSVSWYQQTPGQGLQFLFEYFSETQRNKGNFPGRFSGRQFSNSRSEMNVSTLELGDSALYLCASSQGMEEGSYYEAFFGQGTRLTVV.

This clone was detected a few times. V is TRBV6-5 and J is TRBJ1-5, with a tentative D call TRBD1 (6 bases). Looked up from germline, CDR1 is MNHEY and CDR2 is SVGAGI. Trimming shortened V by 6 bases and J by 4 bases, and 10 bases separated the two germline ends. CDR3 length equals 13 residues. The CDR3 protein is CASSMDRNQPQHF. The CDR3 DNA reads TGTGCCAGCAGCATGGACAGAAATCAGCCCCAGCATTTT.